This entry describes one TCR beta chain. CDR1 SEHNR and CDR2 FQNEAQ come from the germline V gene (reference sequence). CDR3 size: 16 residues. V was shortened by 1 base and J by 6 bases, with 15 bases between the two germline ends. The data derive from a study of blood T cell repertoires in COVID-19. The assay was immunoSEQ multiplex PCR, and TCRdb's table has in-frame clones only and misses some. The sample carries about 380,000 clones, roughly 85% recorded once. Sequenced material: peripheral blood. V gene TRBV7-9 combines with J gene TRBJ1-4; no clear D. The receptor was derived from a woman under 30 with acute or convalescent COVID-19. The CDR3 bases are TGTGCCAGCAGCTTAGGGCGGGATGGGCTTGATGAAAAACTGTTTTTT. Protein sequence: CASSLGRDGLDEKLFF.